These 32 T cell receptor beta chains share one sample of origin, sequenced in a study of blood T cells in healthy people across ages. A second PCR, run for roughly 7 to 12 cycles, used a sample-barcoded 5' primer plus a J-beta primer mix. TCRdb itself ran the 5' RACE reads through MiXCR, one entry per CDR3 protein. The sample contains approximately 690,000 distinct CDR3 sequences, 58% of which appear only once. Sequences were obtained from blood. These receptors were collected from a man aged 55 to 69 in good health.

In its sample, this clonotype was seen a few times. The V call is TRBV6-9, the J call TRBJ2-7, with 7 bases lining up with TRBD2. V was clipped by 10 bases and J by 2 bases; unmatched bases: 8. From germline, CDR1 is MNHGY and CDR2 SVAAGI. CDR3 size: 13 residues. As DNA, the CDR3 is TGTGCCACCGCCGGGACTAAGACCTACGAGCAGTACTTC. This gives the protein CATAGTKTYEQYF.

This clonotype was seen a handful of times. The chain couples TRBV4-2 to TRBJ2-4; 9 bases are shared with TRBD1. The DNA end is a closer match to TRBJ2-7, so the J assignment may be wrong. Germline V lookup: CDR1 LGHNA, CDR2 YNFKEQ. The CDR3 spans 14 residues. CDR3 loop: CASSRPGQGGEQYF. The CDR3 DNA is TGTGCCAGCAGCCGCCCGGGACAGGGCGGCGAGCAGTACTTC.

This sequence joins TRBV20-1 and TRBJ2-5; the match to TRBD1 covers 11 bases. Germline V gene sequence: CDR1 DFQATT, CDR2 SNEGSKA (reference sequence). The CDR3 contains 13 residues. The V gene end was trimmed by 5 bases and the J gene end by 4 bases; junction bases not matched to a gene: 3. The CDR3 region is CSAQDRGPETQYF. The CDR3 DNA reads as TGCAGTGCTCAGGACAGGGGGCCAGAGACCCAGTACTTC.

This clonotype turned up a few times. The gene calls are TRBV12-3 or TRBV12-4 and TRBJ1-1, with D possibly matching TRBD1 (5 bases). The germline V and J ends were trimmed by 5 bases and 5 bases, with 15 bases remaining between them. The CDR3 contains 14 residues. The DNA of the CDR3 is TGTGCCAGCAGTGCCCCCGGGGGAGGGACTGAAGCTTTCTTT. Protein sequence: CASSAPGGGTEAFF.

This clonotype was found a few times. The chain has TRBV7-9 and TRBJ1-5, with unresolved D. CDR3 length: 12 residues. Germline CDR1 reads SEHNR; CDR2 reads FQNEAQ (reference sequence). V shed 5 bases and J shed 5 bases, with 7 bases lying between them. The CDR3 is CASSRDDQPQHF. The DNA for the CDR3 is TGTGCCAGCAGCCGCGATGATCAGCCCCAGCATTTT.

This chain joins TRBV6-5 and TRBJ2-1; TRBD2 matches 8 bases. The CDR3 loop spans 14 amino acids. Per germline, CDR1 MNHEY and CDR2 SVGAGI. The J segment lost 9 bases and the V segment lost 4 bases, leaving 8 bases of the junction unmatched. The CDR3 DNA is TGTGCCAGCAGTTTCGGACTAGCTTTCCGTGAGCAGTTCTTC. Its translation is CASSFGLAFREQFF.

The chain is built from TRBV4-1 and TRBJ2-5, with a possible D match to TRBD1 (5 bases). The closer fit of TRBJ2-7 to the DNA end suggests the J call may be wrong. Germline V lookup: CDR1 MGHRA, CDR2 YSYEKL. This CDR3 has 14 amino acids. This CDR3 reads CASGATGARYEQYF. Here the CDR3 DNA reads TGCGCCAGCGGGGCGACTGGGGCTAGGTACGAGCAGTACTTC.

The chain employs TRBV7-9 and TRBJ1-4; D may be TRBD1 (5 bases). Germline V gene lookup returns CDR1 SEHNR and CDR2 FQNEAQ (reference sequence). The V and J ends lost 7 bases and 1 base respectively, with 7 bases between them. CDR3 length equals 13 residues. CDR3 sequence reads: CASKRGTNEKLFF. DNA of the CDR3: TGTGCCAGCAAGAGGGGAACTAATGAAAAACTGTTTTTT. The entire variable domain, with the rest obtained from reference TRBV7-9 and TRBJ1-4, is as follows: DTGVSQNPRHKITKRGQNVTFRCDPISEHNRLYWYRQTLGQGPEFLTYFQNEAQLEKSRLLSDRFSAERPKGSFSTLEIQRTEQGDSAMYLCASKRGTNEKLFFGSGTQLSVL.

V gene TRBV2 combines with J gene TRBJ2-5; D gene ambiguous. The CDR3 is 14 amino acids. V lost 0 bases to trimming and J lost 2 bases, with 7 bases between them. Per the germline V gene, CDR1 is SNHLY and CDR2 is FYNNEI. CDR3 residues: CASSEASKQETQYF. The CDR3 DNA reads as TGTGCCAGCAGTGAAGCTAGCAAGCAAGAGACCCAGTACTTC.

The rearrangement joins TRBV28 to TRBJ1-2; 9 nucleotides line up with TRBD1. From germline, CDR1 is MDHEN and CDR2 SYDVKM. This CDR3 has 17 amino acids. Trimming took 4 bases from V and 1 from J; bases not matched to a gene: 10. CDR3 in DNA: TGTGCCAGCAGTTCACCGGGACAGGGAGGCGATAACTATGGCTACACCTTC. Its translation is CASSSPGQGGDNYGYTF.

The rearrangement uses TRBV12-3 or TRBV12-4 and TRBJ2-4; D gene uncertain. V was shortened by 7 bases and J by 5 bases, with 12 bases between the two germline ends. The CDR3 runs 13 residues. The CDR3 sequence is CASTWETQNIQYF. In DNA form, the CDR3 reads TGTGCCAGCACCTGGGAAACCCAAAACATTCAGTACTTC.

This clonotype was counted only a few times. The rearrangement joins TRBV6-5 to TRBJ2-7; 8 bases line up with TRBD2. J was trimmed by 1 base and V by 2 bases; bases with no gene match: 7. Per germline, CDR1 MNHEY and CDR2 SVGAGI. This CDR3 contains 16 residues. As DNA, the CDR3 is TGTGCCAGCAGTTACCGGTCCGCGGGGGGTTCCTACGAGCAGTACTTC. Protein sequence: CASSYRSAGGSYEQYF.

This clonotype showed up just a few times. The chain is built from TRBV12-3 or TRBV12-4 and TRBJ2-1, with D possibly TRBD2 on 6 matching bases. V lost 3 bases and J 7 bases, leaving 10 bases between the germline ends. This CDR3 contains 13 residues. CDR3 residues: CASSLTSGNEQFF. CDR3 coding DNA: TGTGCCAGCAGTTTGACTAGTGGGAATGAGCAGTTCTTC.

V is TRBV28 and J is TRBJ1-4; D possibly corresponds to TRBD1 (5 bases). Trimming removed 4 bases at V and 3 bases at J, with 9 bases between. This CDR3 is built from 14 residues. Germline loops: CDR1 MDHEN, CDR2 SYDVKM. The CDR3 is CASSSPGANEKLFF. The CDR3 DNA follows: TGTGCCAGCAGTTCGCCGGGGGCTAATGAAAAACTGTTTTTT.

The chain uses TRBV12-3 or TRBV12-4 and TRBJ2-3; D possibly matches TRBD1 or TRBD2 (5 bases each). The CDR3 consists of 16 residues. V lost 0 bases to trimming and J lost 4 bases, with 14 bases between them. The CDR3 DNA reads TGTGCCAGCAGTTTAGCCGGGGCAGGAGCGGCAGATACGCAGTATTTT. Its translation is CASSLAGAGAADTQYF.

The rearrangement joins TRBV10-3 to TRBJ2-7; the D gene is possibly TRBD2 (7 bases). Trimming took off 8 bases at V and 2 bases at J, with 10 bases between the two ends. The germline V gene has CDR1 ENHRY and CDR2 SYGVKD. The CDR3 has 12 residues. CDR3 DNA sequence: TGTGCCATCGCGGGGGACACCTACGAGCAGTACTTC. It specifies CAIAGDTYEQYF.

V and J are TRBV20-1 and TRBJ1-2; D not certain. Germline V lookup: CDR1 DFQATT, CDR2 SNEGSKA (reference sequence). Trimming pared 0 bases from V and 7 bases from J, leaving 12 bases between. The CDR3 is 13 residues long. CDR3 protein: CSAREPDWAGYTF. The CDR3 DNA reads as TGCAGTGCTAGAGAGCCCGACTGGGCTGGCTACACCTTC.

The chain links TRBV11-2 to TRBJ2-1, with D possibly matching TRBD1 (5 bases). V was clipped by 5 bases and J by 2 bases, with 16 bases between them. Germline CDR1 and CDR2: SGHAT and FQNNGV. CDR3 size: 16 residues. The CDR3 region has the DNA TGTGCCAGCAGCGCATACAGCCCAGGGACCTACAATGAGCAGTTCTTC. Encoded protein: CASSAYSPGTYNEQFF.

This clonotype was seen a handful of times. The chain recombines TRBV10-3 with TRBJ2-1; TRBD1 might be the D (6 bases). V dropped 6 bases and J dropped 9 bases, with 12 bases sitting between them. The CDR3 is 12 amino acids. Germline V gene sequence: CDR1 ENHRY, CDR2 SYGVKD. This CDR3 reads CAIRNRDTEQFF. The CDR3, as DNA: TGTGCCATCAGGAACCGGGACACTGAGCAGTTCTTC.

This sequence joins TRBV5-1 and TRBJ2-7; D not certain. The CDR3 loop spans 14 amino acids. Trimming shortened V by 0 bases and J by 0 bases, and 7 bases separated the two germline ends. Germline V gives CDR1 SGHRS, CDR2 YFSETQ. The CDR3 DNA reads as TGCGCCAGCAGCTTGGAGTCCAACTCCTACGAGCAGTACTTC. It specifies CASSLESNSYEQYF. The variable domain in full, with the rest retrieved from reference TRBV5-1 and TRBJ2-7, is KAGVTQTPRYLIKTRGQQVTLSCSPISGHRSVSWYQQTPGQGLQFLFEYFSETQRNKGNFPGRFSGRQFSNSRSEMNVSTLELGDSALYLCASSLESNSYEQYFGPGTRLTVT.

The CDR3 loop reads CASSRRQGGAGYTF. For the CDR3, the DNA is TGTGCCAGCAGTCGACGACAGGGGGGGGCTGGCTACACCTTC. This rearrangement joins TRBV6-5 to TRBJ1-2, with 9 bases that match TRBD1. This CDR3 is 14 amino acids long. Germline trimming cut 5 bases from V and 7 bases from J; bases unmatched to any gene: 8. Germline CDR1 MNHEY, CDR2 SVGAGI.

Only a few counts were recorded for this clonotype. The chain's CDR3 is CASSLGTEFRIGYTF. CDR3 coding DNA: TGTGCCAGCAGCTTAGGAACAGAGTTTCGGATTGGCTACACCTTC. The gene calls are TRBV7-2 and TRBJ1-2; D not resolved. CDR1 is SGHTA and CDR2 is FQGNSA in the germline V gene. This CDR3 region has 15 residues. The V end lost 1 base, the J end lost 7 bases, and 16 bases lay between the germline ends.

V gene TRBV3-1 combines with J gene TRBJ2-5; D unclear. The CDR3 consists of 15 residues. From germline, CDR1 is LGHDT and CDR2 YNNKEL (reference sequence). Trimming pared 1 base from V and 5 bases from J, leaving 14 bases between. The CDR3 DNA is TGTGCCAGCAGCCAAGTGCTTGTGGGCCGGGAGACCCAGTACTTC. As protein: CASSQVLVGRETQYF.

On this clonotype itself: With a much larger clone just one base away, this may be a read error. The J gene is TRBJ2-2, the V gene TRBV10-3; D is unclear. The germline gives CDR1 ENHRY, CDR2 SYGVKD. The CDR3 extends over 14 amino acids. With 0 bases removed from V and 5 bases from J, the gap between germline ends came to 7 bases. The CDR3 reads CAISESHPTGELFF. The CDR3 DNA is TGTGCCATCAGTGAGTCGCACCCAACCGGGGAGCTGTTTTTT.

This clonotype turned up a few times. This chain uses TRBV5-1 with TRBJ2-5, with 12 bases matching TRBD2. The V segment lost 7 bases and the J segment 5 bases; nucleotides outside the gene matches: 6. The CDR3 is 14 residues long. CDR1 SGHRS and CDR2 YFSETQ come from the germline V gene. The CDR3 coding sequence is TGCGCCAGCCGTCCTAGCGGGGGGGAGGAGACCCAGTACTTC. Translation: CASRPSGGEETQYF.

Only one count was recorded for this clonotype. V usage is TRBV2 and J usage is TRBJ1-6; tentatively, D is TRBD1 (5 bases). The germline V and J ends were trimmed by 4 bases and 9 bases, with 13 bases remaining between them. This CDR3 is 14 amino acids long. The germline V gene has CDR1 SNHLY and CDR2 FYNNEI. As DNA, the CDR3 is TGTGCCAGCAGTGTTATCAGGGTGAGTTCACCCCTCCACTTT. Translation gives CASSVIRVSSPLHF.

The chain uses TRBV7-3 and TRBJ1-6, with 9 nucleotides matching TRBD1. J lost 7 bases, V lost 1 base, and 2 bases had no gene match. CDR1 is SGHTA, CDR2 FQGTGA, per germline. The CDR3 runs to 15 residues. CDR3 DNA: TGTGCCAGCAGCTTAATGGGGACAGGGAATTCACCCCTCCACTTT. Protein sequence: CASSLMGTGNSPLHF.

The J gene is TRBJ2-1, the V gene TRBV4-1, with 7 bases that match TRBD1. Germline loops: CDR1 MGHRA, CDR2 YSYEKL. With V trimmed by 10 bases and J by 3 bases, 12 bases remained unmatched. The CDR3 is made up of 15 amino acids. In DNA form, the CDR3 reads TGCGCCAACAGAGCTGGACAGGCCGACTACAATGAGCAGTTCTTC. Translation gives CANRAGQADYNEQFF.

In its sample, this clonotype was seen many times. This rearrangement joins TRBV20-1 to TRBJ2-3; the D gene is possibly TRBD2 (6 bases). The CDR3 length is 16 residues. Trimming took off 1 base at V and 1 base at J, with 15 bases between the two ends. Germline V gene sequence: CDR1 DFQATT, CDR2 SNEGSKA (reference sequence). The CDR3 nucleotides are TGCAGTGCTAGAGCTTTCTATAGCGGTGGCACAGATACGCAGTATTTT. As protein: CSARAFYSGGTDTQYF.

The chain couples TRBV12-3 or TRBV12-4 to TRBJ2-2; D gene uncertain. The CDR3 has 16 amino acids. V lost 8 bases, J lost 3 bases, and 19 bases lay in between. The CDR3 DNA reads TGTGCCAGCTCCCTCGTCCCTTTCCGTCACACCGGGGAGCTGTTTTTT. It yields the protein CASSLVPFRHTGELFF.

CDR3 protein: CASTLTANEKLFF. CDR3 nucleotides: TGTGCCAGCACCCTGACAGCTAATGAAAAACTGTTTTTT. This sequence joins TRBV28 and TRBJ1-4; D possibly corresponds to TRBD1 (5 bases). Germline V gene sequence: CDR1 MDHEN, CDR2 SYDVKM. The CDR3 spans 13 residues. V gave up 7 bases and J gave up 3 bases, with 9 bases separating them. Supplemented by reference TRBV28 and TRBJ1-4, the full variable domain reads DVKVTQSSRYLVKRTGEKVFLECVQDMDHENMFWYRQDPGLGLRLIYFSYDVKMKEKGDIPEGYSVSREKKERFSLILESASTNQTSMYLCASTLTANEKLFFGSGTQLSVL.

The rearrangement links TRBV27 to TRBJ2-3, with D maybe TRBD2 (6 bases). The CDR3 consists of 18 residues. CDR1 is MNHEY and CDR2 is SMNVEV in the germline V gene (reference sequence). Trimming cost V 3 bases and J 1 base, with 20 bases left between them. CDR3 sequence: CASSFLGLGRGGTDTQYF. The CDR3 coding sequence is TGTGCCAGCAGTTTCCTCGGGCTAGGGCGGGGTGGCACAGATACGCAGTATTTT.